These 28 T cell receptor beta chains were sequenced from one sample in a study of blood T cell repertoires in COVID-19. Assay used: immunoSEQ multiplex PCR; TCRdb lists only in-frame clones, some missing. Here the sample spans 150,000 to 200,000 clones, 80% to 90% being singletons. The sequenced sample was peripheral blood. The source is a human donor with active or convalescent COVID-19. The donor label of this sample is uncertain.

Of note for this clone: Other nucleotide sequences in the sample specify the same CDR3. V gene TRBV27 combines with J gene TRBJ1-4, with a weak D call TRBD1 (6 bases). The CDR3 extends over 15 amino acids. Germline CDR1 and CDR2: MNHEY and SMNVEV (reference sequence). The V and J ends lost 6 bases and 2 bases respectively, with 13 bases between them. This CDR3 reads CASSLGGLTNEKLFF. CDR3 DNA sequence: TGTGCCAGCAGCCTGGGGGGGCTTACTAATGAAAAACTGTTTTTT.

The chain couples TRBV19 to TRBJ1-5; 11 bases match TRBD1. The CDR3 runs to 16 residues. Germline CDR1 reads LNHDA; CDR2 reads SQIVND (reference sequence). With V trimmed by 3 bases and J by 4 bases, 5 bases remained unmatched. The DNA of the CDR3 is TGTGCCAGTAGTATGGACAGGGGGCCGGGTAATCAGCCCCAGCATTTT. Protein: CASSMDRGPGNQPQHF. Combining the CDR3 with reference TRBV19 and TRBJ1-5 gives the whole variable domain DGGITQSPKYLFRKEGQNVTLSCEQNLNHDAMYWYRQDPGQGLRLIYYSQIVNDFQKGDIAEGYSVSREKKESFPLTVTSAQKNPTAFYLCASSMDRGPGNQPQHFGDGTRLSIL.

The chain uses TRBV10-3 and TRBJ1-5; D unresolved. The CDR3 sequence is 13 residues long. The V end was cut by 5 bases, the J end by 0 bases, with 5 bases between. CDR1 is ENHRY and CDR2 is SYGVKD in the germline V gene. CDR3 protein: CAISSNSNQPQHF. As DNA, the CDR3 is TGTGCCATCAGTTCTAATAGCAATCAGCCCCAGCATTTT.

The genes are TRBV12-3 or TRBV12-4 and TRBJ1-1; a weak D match, TRBD1 (6 bases). This CDR3 comprises 13 residues. Trimming shortened V by 3 bases and J by 5 bases, and 10 bases separated the two germline ends. CDR3 DNA sequence: TGTGCCAGCAGTTTGGGGACATTAACTGAAGCTTTCTTT. Translated: CASSLGTLTEAFF.

As DNA, the CDR3 is TGTGCCAGCAGCTTGCGCCGGCCCCTCCGGGGTACAGATACGCAGTATTTT. Protein: CASSLRRPLRGTDTQYF. The rearrangement links TRBV5-4 to TRBJ2-3; D is perhaps TRBD2 (5 bases). The length of the CDR3 is 17 residues. V lost 1 base to trimming and J lost 3 bases, with 18 bases between them. Germline lookup yields CDR1 SGHNT and CDR2 YYREEE (reference sequence).

The chain couples TRBV10-3 to TRBJ2-5; a possible D gene is TRBD2 (6 bases). The CDR3 extends over 15 amino acids. Germline CDR1 is ENHRY and CDR2 is SYGVKD. Trimming left V 2 bases short and J 2 bases short, with 12 bases between. This CDR3 reads CAISEEWGVQETQYF. The DNA of the CDR3 is TGTGCCATCAGTGAGGAGTGGGGGGTACAAGAGACCCAGTACTTC.

The chain couples TRBV10-3 to TRBJ1-2, with a possible D match to TRBD1 (5 bases). The CDR3 is 13 amino acids. The germline gives CDR1 ENHRY, CDR2 SYGVKD. V lost 8 bases to trimming and J lost 1 base, with 11 bases between them. CDR3 in DNA: TGTGCCATCGGGACTGATTTTAACTATGGCTACACCTTC. Its protein is CAIGTDFNYGYTF.

This clone was seen only once. CDR3 amino acids: CASSSRDRATDTQYF. The CDR3, as DNA: TGTGCCAGCAGCTCCCGGGACAGGGCCACAGATACGCAGTATTTT. This chain connects TRBV5-4 to TRBJ2-3, with 9 bases aligning to TRBD1. Germline trimming cut 3 bases from V and 2 bases from J; bases unmatched to any gene: 4. CDR1 SGHNT and CDR2 YYREEE come from the germline V gene (reference sequence). This CDR3 contains 15 residues.

This rearrangement joins TRBV9 to TRBJ2-5, with 8 bases aligning to TRBD2. There are 16 residues in the CDR3. Germline CDR1 reads SGDLS; CDR2 reads YYNGEE. V trimming: 0 bases; J trimming: 2 bases; junction bases outside the gene matches: 6. CDR3 sequence: CASSVGIAGRQETQYF. CDR3 nucleotide sequence: TGTGCCAGCAGCGTAGGGATAGCGGGGCGGCAAGAGACCCAGTACTTC.

A few counts support this clone. The chain recombines TRBV6-1 with TRBJ2-1; a weak D match, TRBD1 (5 bases). Germline lookup yields CDR1 MNHNS and CDR2 SASEGT. Trimming pared 6 bases from V and 14 bases from J, leaving 23 bases between. The CDR3 sequence is 14 residues long. CDR3 in amino acids: CASSNPGQGHSEFF. The CDR3 bases are TGTGCCAGCAGCAATCCAGGCCAGGGCCATTCGGAGTTCTTC.

The chain links TRBV7-2 to TRBJ1-5; TRBD1 is a possible D gene (5 bases). CDR1 is SGHTA, CDR2 FQGNSA, per germline. Trimming pared 0 bases from V and 11 bases from J, leaving 14 bases between. The CDR3 has 14 residues. In nucleotides, the CDR3 is TGTGCCAGCAGCTTAGCGCGGGGGGGGGAGGCCCAGCATTTT. Translated: CASSLARGGEAQHF.

The chain carries TRBV4-2 and TRBJ2-2, with D tentatively TRBD1 (5 bases). Per the germline V gene, CDR1 is LGHNA and CDR2 is YNFKEQ. The CDR3 loop spans 16 amino acids. V was cut by 1 base and J by 2 bases, with 11 bases left in between. In DNA, the CDR3 is TGTGCCAGCAGCCAAGTGACAGTTGGTAACACCGGGGAGCTGTTTTTT. Protein sequence: CASSQVTVGNTGELFF.

This sequence joins TRBV11-2 and TRBJ1-4, with 7 bases that match TRBD1. The V segment lost 1 base and the J segment 3 bases; nucleotides outside the gene matches: 8. CDR1 and CDR2 (germline): SGHAT, FQNNGV. The CDR3 contains 17 residues. The CDR3 spells CASSLAPRTGPNEKLFF. The CDR3 DNA follows: TGTGCCAGCAGCTTAGCCCCAAGGACAGGACCTAATGAAAAACTGTTTTTT.

The genes are TRBV2 and TRBJ2-7; 13 positions agree with TRBD2. The V gene end was trimmed by 6 bases and the J gene end by 2 bases; junction bases not matched to a gene: 4. In germline, CDR1 is SNHLY, CDR2 FYNNEI. CDR3 length: 15 amino acids. CDR3 sequence: CASRPLAGGPYEQYF. The CDR3 DNA reads TGTGCCAGCAGGCCACTAGCGGGAGGGCCCTACGAGCAGTACTTC. Full variable domain (missing parts from reference TRBV2 and TRBJ2-7): EPEVTQTPSHQVTQMGQEVILRCVPISNHLYFYWYRQILGQKVEFLVSFYNNEISEKSEIFDDQFSVERPDGSNFTLKIRSTKLEDSAMYFCASRPLAGGPYEQYFGPGTRLTVT.

The table lists this clone with a few counts. The chain combines TRBV30 with TRBJ2-3, with 10 bases fitting TRBD2. With V trimmed by 3 bases and J by 5 bases, 5 bases remained unmatched. The germline gives CDR1 GTSNPN, CDR2 SVGIG (reference sequence). The CDR3 has 14 residues. CDR3 bases: TGTGCCTGGAGGGTTAGCGGGGGGCGAGATACGCAGTATTTT. It encodes CAWRVSGGRDTQYF.

The CDR3 DNA is TGTGCCAGTAGTATTTCCCGGGACAGAAACATTCAGTACTTC. Translated: CASSISRDRNIQYF. The chain combines TRBV19 with TRBJ2-4; 7 bases map to TRBD1. Trimming at V came to 3 bases and at J to 6 bases, leaving 5 bases not matched to a gene. The CDR3 is 14 amino acids. CDR1 is LNHDA and CDR2 is SQIVND in the germline V gene (reference sequence). The entire variable domain, with the rest obtained from reference TRBV19 and TRBJ2-4, is as follows: DGGITQSPKYLFRKEGQNVTLSCEQNLNHDAMYWYRQDPGQGLRLIYYSQIVNDFQKGDIAEGYSVSREKKESFPLTVTSAQKNPTAFYLCASSISRDRNIQYFGAGTRLSVL.

The chain joins TRBV28 to TRBJ1-2, with no clear D. There are 12 residues in the CDR3. Germline CDR1 is MDHEN and CDR2 is SYDVKM. Trimming stripped 5 bases from V and 8 bases from J, with 12 bases between. The CDR3 region is CASSVGGSGYTF. In DNA form, the CDR3 reads TGTGCCAGCAGTGTAGGAGGGAGCGGCTACACCTTC.

This chain links TRBV7-9 with TRBJ2-3; a possible D gene is TRBD1 (5 bases). The CDR3 has 16 residues. Germline V gives CDR1 SEHNR, CDR2 FQNEAQ (reference sequence). The V gene lost 1 base and the J gene lost 0 bases, with 11 bases spanning the gap. CDR3 region: CASSLGGPKSTDTQYF. DNA of the CDR3: TGTGCCAGCAGCTTAGGGGGCCCCAAAAGCACAGATACGCAGTATTTT.

This clone was picked up one time. The rearrangement uses TRBV7-2 and TRBJ2-2; 10 positions match TRBD2. The CDR3 is 15 residues long. V gave up 5 bases and J gave up 4 bases; unmatched junction bases: 4. Germline CDR1 is SGHTA and CDR2 is FQGNSA. CDR3 protein: CASSPSGGVTGELFF. For the CDR3, the DNA is TGTGCCAGCAGCCCCAGCGGGGGGGTCACCGGGGAGCTGTTTTTT.

V is TRBV9 and J is TRBJ2-3; TRBD1 matches at 8 bases. Germline assignment: CDR1 SGDLS and CDR2 YYNGEE. This CDR3 is 15 amino acids long. V dropped 0 bases and J dropped 5; count of bases not matched to a gene: 5. This CDR3 is CASSVDQGAVDTQYF. The CDR3 region has the DNA TGTGCCAGCAGCGTAGACCAGGGGGCGGTAGATACGCAGTATTTT. The full variable domain, rest sourced from reference TRBV9 and TRBJ2-3, is DSGVTQTPKHLITATGQRVTLRCSPRSGDLSVYWYQQSLDQGLQFLIQYYNGEERAKGNILERFSAQQFPDLHSELNLSSLELGDSALYFCASSVDQGAVDTQYFGPGTRLTVL.

The gene calls are TRBV2 and TRBJ1-2; D uncertain. There are 13 residues in the CDR3. V lost 6 bases and J lost 6, with 14 bases in between. Germline loops: CDR1 SNHLY, CDR2 FYNNEI. The CDR3 DNA reads as TGTGCCAGCAGCGAAAATTTTGGAGATGGCTACACCTTC. Protein product: CASSENFGDGYTF.

V gene TRBV6-6 combines with J gene TRBJ1-5, with 7 bases lining up with TRBD1. The CDR3 sequence is 16 residues long. The J segment lost 3 bases and the V segment lost 2 bases, leaving 7 bases of the junction unmatched. Germline V lookup: CDR1 MNHNY, CDR2 SVGAGI (reference sequence). CDR3 region: CASSYLTGEINQPQHF. In DNA, the CDR3 is TGTGCCAGCAGTTACCTAACAGGGGAAATCAATCAGCCCCAGCATTTT.

The CDR3 is CASSQDTSGQQYGYTF. Written as DNA, the CDR3 is TGTGCCAGCAGCCAAGATACCTCGGGACAGCAATATGGCTACACCTTC. This sequence joins TRBV4-2 and TRBJ1-2, with TRBD1 matching 7 bases. This CDR3 comprises 16 residues. The ends lost 0 bases at V and 5 bases at J; junction bases unmatched: 9. The germline V gene encodes CDR1 LGHNA and CDR2 YNFKEQ.

This clone was detected only once. The germline gene is not matched at one end of the junction; a read error may be the cause. This chain connects TRBV10-3 to TRBJ2-5; tentative D call: TRBD1 (6 bases). The CDR3 extends over 14 amino acids. CDR1 and CDR2 (germline): ENHRY, SYGVKD. The CDR3 bases are TGTGCCATCACTGAGTCCAGGGGTTCGGAGACCCAGTACTTC. It codes for CAITESRGSETQYF.

This rearrangement joins TRBV6-6 to TRBJ1-5; D is perhaps TRBD1 (6 bases). In germline, CDR1 is MNHNY, CDR2 SVGAGI (reference sequence). The CDR3 consists of 16 residues. V was shortened by 0 bases and J by 1 base, with 10 bases between the two germline ends. The CDR3 protein is CASSYSGAVSNQPQHF. In DNA form, the CDR3 reads TGTGCCAGCAGTTACTCGGGGGCGGTAAGCAATCAGCCCCAGCATTTT.

This clone was seen only a few times. This chain uses TRBV7-9 with TRBJ2-7; perhaps TRBD2 as D (6 bases). The CDR3 loop spans 17 amino acids. The germline gives CDR1 SEHNR, CDR2 FQNEAQ (reference sequence). The germline V and J ends were trimmed by 3 bases and 3 bases, with 21 bases remaining between them. The CDR3 sequence is CASSFYSLRELGYEQYF. The CDR3 coding sequence is TGTGCCAGCAGCTTCTATAGCCTGCGGGAATTGGGCTACGAGCAGTACTTC.

The rearrangement joins TRBV3-1 (or the pseudogene TRBV3-2) to TRBJ2-3; TRBD2 matches at 9 bases. CDR3 length: 16 amino acids. V trimming: 4 bases; J trimming: 4 bases; junction bases outside the gene matches: 9. Germline V gene data show CDR1 as LGHDT and CDR2 as YNNKEL (reference sequence). CDR3: CASSLGLASLSDTQYF. The CDR3 region has the DNA TGTGCCAGCAGCCTGGGACTAGCCTCCCTCTCAGATACGCAGTATTTT.

This clone was recorded once. The J gene is TRBJ1-3, the V gene TRBV9; TRBD1 matches at 8 bases. The CDR3 totals 17 residues. Germline CDR1 reads SGDLS; CDR2 reads YYNGEE. With V trimmed by 3 bases and J by 0 bases, 8 bases remained unmatched. The CDR3 reads CASSARDRPHSGNTIYF. The CDR3 DNA follows: TGTGCCAGCAGCGCAAGGGACAGGCCCCACTCTGGAAACACCATATATTTT.